The clone carrying this T cell receptor beta chain occurred a few times. What it binds is unknown. The data were taken from a study of breast tumors, draining lymph nodes, adjacent tissues. Deletions cut 6 bases from V and 10 bases from J, with 14 bases between. Looked up from germline, CDR1 is MNHEY and CDR2 is SVGAGI. CDR3 size: 12 residues. One entry per CDR3 protein results from TCRdb running MiXCR on the multiplex PCR reads. The sample includes 30,000 to 35,000 distinct CDR3 sequences, about 63% of them seen just once. General study points: Luminal-like breast cancer showed significantly greater tumor-nontumor repertoire similarity than basal-like breast cancer did. That most tumor T cells come from lymph nodes remained unproven.

The TCR sequence derives from a female donor with breast cancer. Some clones in this sample may be carry-over from other donors' samples. This chain connects TRBV6-5 to TRBJ2-3; tentatively, D is TRBD1 or TRBD2 (6 bases each). Sequencing input: breast tumor tissue. CDR3 bases: TGTGCCAGCAGCGGAGACAGGAGGGCGCAGTATTTT. Its translation is CASSGDRRAQYF.